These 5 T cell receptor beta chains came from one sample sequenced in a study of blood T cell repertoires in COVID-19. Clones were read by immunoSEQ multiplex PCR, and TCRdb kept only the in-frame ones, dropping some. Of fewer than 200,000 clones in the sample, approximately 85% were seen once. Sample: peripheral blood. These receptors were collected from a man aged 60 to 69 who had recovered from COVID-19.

The CDR3 nucleotides read TGTGCCAGCAGCACAAGGGGCAGTGGAAACACCATATATTTT. Its protein product is CASSTRGSGNTIYF. The rearrangement links TRBV13 to TRBJ1-3, with D perhaps TRBD1 (5 bases). CDR1 and CDR2 from the germline V gene are PRHDT and FYEKMQ (reference sequence). Deletions cut 5 bases from V and 3 bases from J, with 11 bases between. The CDR3 spans 14 residues.

The CDR3 nucleotides read TGTGCCAGCAGCAAAGAGGGGACAGATAATCAGCCCCAGCATTTT. Its protein is CASSKEGTDNQPQHF. V is TRBV21-1 and J is TRBJ1-5; TRBD1, the table's D call, lacks a check against the DNA. TRBV21-1 is designated a pseudogene. This CDR3 comprises 15 residues.

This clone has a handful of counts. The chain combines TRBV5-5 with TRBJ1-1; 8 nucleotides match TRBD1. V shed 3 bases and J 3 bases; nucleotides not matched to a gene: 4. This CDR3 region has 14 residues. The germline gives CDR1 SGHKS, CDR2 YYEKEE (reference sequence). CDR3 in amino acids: CASSWTGTDTEAFF. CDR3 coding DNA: TGTGCCAGCAGCTGGACAGGGACTGACACTGAAGCTTTCTTT.

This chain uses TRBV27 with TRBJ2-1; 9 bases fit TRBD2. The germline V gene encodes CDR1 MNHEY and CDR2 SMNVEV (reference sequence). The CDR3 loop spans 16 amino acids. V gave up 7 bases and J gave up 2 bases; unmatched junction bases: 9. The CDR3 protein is CASTPGASGAYNEQFF. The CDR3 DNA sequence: TGTGCCAGCACCCCTGGGGCTAGCGGGGCCTACAATGAGCAGTTCTTC.

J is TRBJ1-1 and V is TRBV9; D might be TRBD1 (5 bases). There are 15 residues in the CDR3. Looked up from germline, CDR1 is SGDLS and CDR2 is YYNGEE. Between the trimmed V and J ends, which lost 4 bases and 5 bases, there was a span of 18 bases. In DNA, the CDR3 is TGTGCCAGCAGCCTCCTCGGGGACTTCGGAACTGAAGCTTTCTTT. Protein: CASSLLGDFGTEAFF.